This T cell receptor beta chain was recorded in a study of blood T cell repertoires in COVID-19. Background on the study: From the United States, Italy and Spain came samples of acute and convalescent COVID-19. From T cells, B-cell-depleted T cells, or PBMCs came the material, which was cDNA or gDNA.

Clones were sequenced by immunoSEQ multiplex PCR, and TCRdb holds only the in-frame ones, with some missing. The sample carries 210,000 or so clones, approximately 86% recorded once. Trimming shortened V by 3 bases and J by 4 bases, and 7 bases separated the two germline ends. Germline lookup yields CDR1 LNHDA and CDR2 SQIVND (reference sequence). The CDR3 covers 14 residues. The source of this sequence is a young man with active or convalescent COVID-19. The chain links TRBV19 to TRBJ2-6; D not resolved. The sequenced sample consisted of peripheral blood. Here the CDR3 DNA reads TGTGCCAGTAGTATGGCCGGGGGGGCCAACGTCCTGACTTTC. This gives the protein CASSMAGGANVLTF. The full variable domain, its missing parts supplied by reference TRBV19 and TRBJ2-6, is DGGITQSPKYLFRKEGQNVTLSCEQNLNHDAMYWYRQDPGQGLRLIYYSQIVNDFQKGDIAEGYSVSREKKESFPLTVTSAQKNPTAFYLCASSMAGGANVLTFGAGSRLTVL.